The rows below give T cell receptor beta chains drawn from one sample of a study of OX40 agonist ivuxolimab in advanced cancers. The data were produced by immunoSEQ multiplex PCR, yet TCRdb's version contains in-frame clones alone and is incomplete. The table shows some 40,000 clones, with more than 80% occurring only once. The specimen was CD4+ or CD8+ T cells sorted from blood, collected in a trial of the OX40 agonist ivuxolimab. The receptors shown here come from an adult with an advanced solid tumor such as melanoma, head and neck, liver or kidney cancer. Both conserved end residues are part of each CDR3. The order of the fields is V gene, CDR3 protein.

TRBV2	CASTQKLSELYF
TRBV7-9	CASSLGPGQVNTEAFF
TRBV6-1	CALQRGTTEAFF
TRBV5-4	CASSSTGEKLFF
TRBV9	CASSVDKGQGPNSPLHF
TRBV5-1	CASSLFENTDTQYF
TRBV6-1	CASSGTAVGQGFNEQYF
TRBV11-2	CASSHHYEQYF
TRBV9	CASSDPSGENEGTTGELFF
TRBV5-8	CATNRGRPDTQYF
TRBV5-4	CASSDTDYTYEQYF
TRBV11-2	CASSFAIGQYNNEQFF
TRBV7-2	CASSFGAGPSEAFF
TRBV5-1	CASNAGSDEQYF
TRBV10-3	CAISPNRALTDTQYF
TRBV10-3	CAISDPDGLPATDTQYF
TRBV6-6	CASSSPASYEQYF
TRBV30	CAWSVTGGRSRGPPGGYTF
TRBV11-1	CASSAPGTSGPYNEQFF
TRBV5-1	CASSFGQGYLETQYF
TRBV19	CASSIRLGYEQYF
TRBV5-1	CASSTRGQGAPDGYTF
TRBV13	CASSPPVAKNIQYF
TRBV18	CASSGAGELFF
TRBV2	CASSDLVRDLDTQYF
TRBV27	CASSLGSGSPYEQYF
TRBV11-2	CASSLELGLAGRVPTDTQYF